These 20 T cell receptor beta chains share one sample of origin, sequenced in a study of regulatory T cells in long-lasting Graves disease (dated by TCRdb to the early 2020s). The time point tag for this specimen amounts to: persistent/refractory GD, antithyroid drugs over 5 years with positive TRAb. RNA was extracted from PBMCs in TRIzol for both TCR sequencing and RNA sequencing. The library was produced with multiplex PCR. Reads for this sample came from an Illumina HiSeq 4000. CDR3 regions were amplified by Arm-PCR with iRepertoire HTBI primers to construct TCR beta libraries. The public sequencing data were trimmed at Q25 with fastp and processed into clonotypes with MiXCR by TCRdb, which kept only in-frame beta chains. Duplicate CDR3 protein sequences are folded into a single record with the most common DNA and genes. In all, the sample holds roughly 700,000 distinct CDR3 sequences, and around 32% of those were seen once. In total, the top ten clones hold about two fifths of the sample.

Sample: peripheral blood mononuclear cells (PBMCs), taken when the disease was refractory, from a patient treated with antithyroid drugs. These receptors originate from a female donor with Graves disease.

The chain couples TRBV6-5 to TRBJ2-7; D unclear. This CDR3 region has 12 residues. The ends were cut back, 3 bases at V and 6 bases at J, with 9 bases in the middle. Germline V gene lookup returns CDR1 MNHEY and CDR2 SVGAGI. The CDR3, as DNA: TGTGCCAGCAGTTATGAGCGTCCCGAGCAGTACTTC. Translating gives CASSYERPEQYF.

The chain recombines TRBV7-9 with TRBJ2-4, with 9 bases matching TRBD2. In germline, CDR1 is SEHNR, CDR2 FQNEAQ (reference sequence). The CDR3 is made up of 17 amino acids. V lost 3 bases, J lost 7 bases, and 13 bases stayed unmatched. The CDR3 coding sequence is TGTGCCAGCAGCTTCCCAATCATAGCGGGAGCAGGGAACATTCAGTACTTC. Protein: CASSFPIIAGAGNIQYF.

This clonotype was detected a few times. The gene calls are TRBV12-3 or TRBV12-4 and TRBJ2-5; D is unresolved. The CDR3 is 15 residues long. V was pared by 3 bases and J by 2 bases, with 13 bases between. This CDR3 is CASSFEVTEQETQYF. CDR3 DNA: TGTGCCAGCAGTTTTGAGGTGACGGAACAAGAGACCCAGTACTTC.

This chain joins TRBV5-1 and TRBJ1-4, with D perhaps matching TRBD1 (5 bases). Germline V gene sequence: CDR1 SGHRS, CDR2 YFSETQ. V was clipped by 2 bases and J by 0 bases, with 11 bases between them. This CDR3 is 16 amino acids long. The CDR3 loop is CASSFRTSSTNEKLFF. DNA for the CDR3: TGCGCCAGCAGCTTTCGGACATCATCAACTAATGAAAAACTGTTTTTT. Using reference TRBV5-1 and TRBJ1-4 for the parts outside the CDR3, the full variable domain is KAGVTQTPRYLIKTRGQQVTLSCSPISGHRSVSWYQQTPGQGLQFLFEYFSETQRNKGNFPGRFSGRQFSNSRSEMNVSTLELGDSALYLCASSFRTSSTNEKLFFGSGTQLSVL.

This clonotype was counted only a few times. The chain links TRBV12-5 to TRBJ1-3; TRBD1 agrees at 10 bases. Germline values: CDR1 LGHNT, CDR2 FRNRAP. The CDR3 totals 19 residues. J was trimmed by 0 bases and V by 0 bases; bases with no gene match: 8. The CDR3 nucleotides read TGTGCTAGTGGTTTGGTAAACTCCGGGACAGGGGTCTCTGGAAACACCATATATTTT. This gives the protein CASGLVNSGTGVSGNTIYF.

This clonotype occurred a few times. The CDR3 DNA sequence: TGTGCCAGCAGCTTAGGTAGTCTTTGGCGGGAGGGGTCCTACGAGCAGTACTTC. Protein: CASSLGSLWREGSYEQYF. The rearrangement links TRBV11-2 to TRBJ2-7, with TRBD2 matching over 9 bases. Per the germline V gene, CDR1 is SGHAT and CDR2 is FQNNGV. V lost 1 base to trimming and J lost 1 base; unmatched junction nucleotides: 11. The CDR3 length is 18 residues.

The J gene is TRBJ1-2, the V gene TRBV6-5; a possible D gene is TRBD1 (6 bases). Trimming removed 0 bases from V and 6 bases from J, with 11 bases in between. The CDR3 loop spans 14 amino acids. CDR1 and CDR2 (germline): MNHEY, SVGAGI. CDR3 nucleotides: TGTGCCAGCAGTTACTCATTGGCAGGGGATGGCTACACCTTC. This gives the protein CASSYSLAGDGYTF.

The chain combines TRBV3-1 with TRBJ2-2; perhaps TRBD1 as D (5 bases). Trimming removed 4 bases at V and 3 bases at J, with 15 bases between. In germline, CDR1 is LGHDT, CDR2 YNNKEL (reference sequence). CDR3 length equals 16 residues. As DNA, the CDR3 is TGTGCCAGCAGCCGTGGAACGGACACTTACACCGGGGAGCTGTTTTTT. Its translation: CASSRGTDTYTGELFF.

This sequence joins TRBV5-1 and TRBJ1-1; unclear D gene. Trimming cost V 0 bases and J 6 bases, with 12 bases left between them. Per germline, CDR1 SGHRS and CDR2 YFSETQ. The CDR3 is made up of 14 amino acids. CDR3 nucleotide sequence: TGCGCCAGCAGCTTGGTTGGTATGAGGGCTGAAGCTTTCTTT. Protein sequence: CASSLVGMRAEAFF.

This chain joins TRBV28 and TRBJ1-5; 9 bases align to TRBD1. V dropped 5 bases and J dropped 0; count of bases not matched to a gene: 11. Germline CDR1 is MDHEN and CDR2 is SYDVKM. This CDR3 contains 18 residues. CDR3 sequence reads: CASSPAGTGHGSNQPQHF. CDR3 bases: TGTGCCAGCAGTCCCGCGGGGACAGGGCATGGTAGCAATCAGCCCCAGCATTTT.

The CDR3 loop is CASSQTGTGGDEQYF. The CDR3 nucleotides read TGTGCCAGCAGCCAAACCGGGACAGGGGGCGACGAGCAGTACTTC. The gene calls are TRBV3-1 and TRBJ2-7; 12 bases match TRBD1. CDR3 length: 15 residues. Germline CDR1 reads LGHDT; CDR2 reads YNNKEL (reference sequence). V trimming: 2 bases; J trimming: 5 bases; junction bases outside the gene matches: 4.

The rearrangement uses TRBV11-2 and TRBJ1-6; a possible D gene is TRBD1 (5 bases). V was trimmed by 5 bases and J by 11 bases, leaving 13 bases between them. This CDR3 contains 13 residues. CDR1 and CDR2 (germline): SGHAT, FQNNGV. CDR3 nucleotide sequence: TGTGCCAGCAGCCGCCCCAGGGAACCACCCCTCCACTTT. Protein product: CASSRPREPPLHF.

This clonotype has ten or more counts. The chain recombines TRBV10-1 with TRBJ1-2; D is ambiguous. This CDR3 region has 13 residues. The V and J ends lost 8 bases and 4 bases respectively, with 14 bases between them. Germline V gene sequence: CDR1 WNHNN, CDR2 SYGVQD (reference sequence). CDR3 protein: CASLGKVGYGYTF. The CDR3 nucleotides read TGCGCCAGCCTAGGGAAGGTCGGCTATGGCTACACCTTC.

The chain's CDR3 is CASTLGLAGVDEQFF. DNA for the CDR3: TGTGCCAGCACCTTGGGACTAGCGGGAGTCGATGAGCAGTTCTTC. The chain combines TRBV6-2 or TRBV6-3 with TRBJ2-1; 14 positions match TRBD2. V was clipped by 7 bases and J by 8 bases; unmatched bases: 7. CDR3 length: 15 amino acids. Germline CDR1 MNHEY, CDR2 SVGEGT.

This clonotype has only one observation. V is TRBV20-1 and J is TRBJ1-5, with D hard to call. Germline V gives CDR1 DFQATT, CDR2 SNEGSKA (reference sequence). The CDR3 loop spans 15 amino acids. V lost 1 base, J lost 3 bases, and 13 bases lay in between. CDR3 in amino acids: CSARAPRGNNQPQHF. CDR3 in DNA: TGCAGTGCTAGAGCCCCTAGAGGCAACAATCAGCCCCAGCATTTT.

The J gene is TRBJ2-3, the V gene TRBV3-1; 7 nucleotides align to TRBD2. Trimming took 7 bases from V and 4 from J; bases not matched to a gene: 20. CDR3 size: 18 residues. CDR1 is LGHDT, CDR2 YNNKEL, per germline (reference sequence). The CDR3 bases are TGTGCCAGCACCAGGAATGGCGGGAGCGGCTTTGGCGCAGATACGCAGTATTTT. Translated: CASTRNGGSGFGADTQYF.

The rearrangement joins TRBV14 to TRBJ1-2; D is unclear. Per germline, CDR1 SGHDN and CDR2 FVKESK. The CDR3 runs to 14 residues. Trimming took 2 bases from V and 4 from J, leaving 11 bases between them. The CDR3: CASSQNLGVYGYTF. The DNA for the CDR3 is TGTGCCAGCAGCCAAAACTTGGGAGTCTATGGCTACACCTTC.

The count of this clonotype is one. This could be a read error, since a much larger clone is one nucleotide away. CDR3 coding DNA: TGTGCCAGCAGCTTATACAGGGACTATGGCCACACCTTC. Protein: CASSLYRDYGHTF. The chain couples TRBV11-2 to TRBJ1-2; TRBD1 is a possible D gene (6 bases). Germline V CDR1 and CDR2: SGHAT, FQNNGV. This CDR3 has 13 residues.

The chain combines TRBV27 with TRBJ2-7; 7 nucleotides line up with TRBD2. Germline loops: CDR1 MNHEY, CDR2 SMNVEV (reference sequence). With 3 bases clipped from V and 4 bases from J, the junction kept 3 bases outside the gene matches. The CDR3 totals 13 residues. CDR3 nucleotides: TGTGCCAGCAGTTTTAAAGCGGGATACGAGCAGTACTTC. Amino acid sequence: CASSFKAGYEQYF.

This clonotype came up once. This chain links TRBV7-9 with TRBJ1-2; no definite D call. The CDR3 spans 13 residues. Germline CDR1 and CDR2: SEHNR and FQNEAQ (reference sequence). The ends were cut back, 5 bases at V and 4 bases at J, with 11 bases in the middle. For the CDR3, the DNA is TGTGCCAGCAGCATCGACACCTTCTATGGCTACACCTTC. Residues: CASSIDTFYGYTF.